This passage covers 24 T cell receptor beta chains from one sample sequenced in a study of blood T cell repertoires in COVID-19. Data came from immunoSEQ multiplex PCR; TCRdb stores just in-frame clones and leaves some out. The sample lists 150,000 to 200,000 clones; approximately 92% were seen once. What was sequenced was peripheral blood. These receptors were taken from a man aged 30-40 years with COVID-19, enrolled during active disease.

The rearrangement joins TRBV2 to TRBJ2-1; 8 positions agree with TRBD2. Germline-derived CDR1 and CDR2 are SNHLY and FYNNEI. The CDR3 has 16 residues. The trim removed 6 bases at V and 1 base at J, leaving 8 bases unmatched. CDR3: CASSSRTSGSYNEQFF. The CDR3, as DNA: TGTGCCAGCAGCTCGAGAACTAGCGGATCCTACAATGAGCAGTTCTTC.

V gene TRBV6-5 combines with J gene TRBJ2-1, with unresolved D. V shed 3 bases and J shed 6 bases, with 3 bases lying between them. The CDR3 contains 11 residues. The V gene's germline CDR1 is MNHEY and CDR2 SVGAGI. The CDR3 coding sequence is TGTGCCAGCAGTTATAGCAATGAGCAGTTCTTC. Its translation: CASSYSNEQFF.

The CDR3: CASTSGGGRNNSPLHF. The CDR3 DNA reads TGTGCCAGCACCTCGGGGGGGGGACGGAATAATTCACCCCTCCACTTT. The J gene is TRBJ1-6, the V gene TRBV28; D may be TRBD1 (5 bases). The V end was cut by 7 bases, the J end by 5 bases, with 18 bases between. The germline V gene encodes CDR1 MDHEN and CDR2 SYDVKM. The CDR3 runs to 16 residues.

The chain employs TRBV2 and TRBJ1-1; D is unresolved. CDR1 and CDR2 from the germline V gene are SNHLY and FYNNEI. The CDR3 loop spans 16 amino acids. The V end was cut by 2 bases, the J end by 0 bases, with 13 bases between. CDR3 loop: CASSESRSAVNTEAFF. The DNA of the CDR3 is TGTGCCAGCAGTGAAAGTCGGTCAGCGGTGAACACTGAAGCTTTCTTT.

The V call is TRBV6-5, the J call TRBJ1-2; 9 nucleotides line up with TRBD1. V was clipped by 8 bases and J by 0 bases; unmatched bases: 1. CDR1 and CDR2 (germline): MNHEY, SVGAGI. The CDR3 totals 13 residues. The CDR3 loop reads CASGQGTNYGYTF. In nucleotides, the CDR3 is TGTGCCAGCGGACAGGGGACTAACTATGGCTACACCTTC.

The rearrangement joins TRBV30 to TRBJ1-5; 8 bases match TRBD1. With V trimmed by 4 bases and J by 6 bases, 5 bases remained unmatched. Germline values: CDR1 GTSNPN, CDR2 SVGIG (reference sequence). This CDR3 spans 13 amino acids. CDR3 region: CAWKAGGSQPQHF. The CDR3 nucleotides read TGTGCCTGGAAAGCAGGGGGCAGTCAGCCCCAGCATTTT.

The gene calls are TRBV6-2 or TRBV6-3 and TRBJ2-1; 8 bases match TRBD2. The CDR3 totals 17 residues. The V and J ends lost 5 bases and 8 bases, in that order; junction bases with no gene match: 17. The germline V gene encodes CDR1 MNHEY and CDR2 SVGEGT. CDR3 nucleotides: TGTGCCAGCAGTGCCCCCGCGGGAGGACCTCTTAGTCATGAGCAGTTCTTC. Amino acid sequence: CASSAPAGGPLSHEQFF.

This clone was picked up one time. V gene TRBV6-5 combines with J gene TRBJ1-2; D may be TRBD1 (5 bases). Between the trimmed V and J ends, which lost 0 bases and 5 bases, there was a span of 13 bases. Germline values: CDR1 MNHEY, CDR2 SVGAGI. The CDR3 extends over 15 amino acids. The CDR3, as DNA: TGTGCCAGCAGTTACTCTCCAGGGCACCATTATGGCTACACCTTC. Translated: CASSYSPGHHYGYTF.

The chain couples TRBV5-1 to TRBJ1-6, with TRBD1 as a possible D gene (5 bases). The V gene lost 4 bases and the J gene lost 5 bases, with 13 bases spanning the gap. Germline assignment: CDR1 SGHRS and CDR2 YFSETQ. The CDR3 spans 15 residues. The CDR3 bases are TGCGCCAGCAGCGGCGGGACGGTTAATAATTCACCCCTCCACTTT. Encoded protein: CASSGGTVNNSPLHF.

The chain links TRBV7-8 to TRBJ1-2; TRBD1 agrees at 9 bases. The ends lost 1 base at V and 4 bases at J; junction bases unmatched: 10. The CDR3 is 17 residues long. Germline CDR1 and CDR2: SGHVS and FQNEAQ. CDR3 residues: CASSLESGDRVVYGYTF. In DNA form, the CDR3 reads TGTGCCAGCAGCTTAGAATCGGGGGACAGGGTGGTCTATGGCTACACCTTC.

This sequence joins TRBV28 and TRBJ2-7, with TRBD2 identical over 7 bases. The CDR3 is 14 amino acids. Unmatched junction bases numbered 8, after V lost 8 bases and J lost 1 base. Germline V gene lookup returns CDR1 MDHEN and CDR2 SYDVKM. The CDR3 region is CASLERTRSYEQYF. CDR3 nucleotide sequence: TGTGCCAGCCTGGAGAGGACTAGATCCTACGAGCAGTACTTC.

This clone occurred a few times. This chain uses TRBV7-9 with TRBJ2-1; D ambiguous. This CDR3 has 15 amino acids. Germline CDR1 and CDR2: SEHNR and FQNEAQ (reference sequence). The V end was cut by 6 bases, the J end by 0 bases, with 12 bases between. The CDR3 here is CASSDSLSSYNEQFF. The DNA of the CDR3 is TGTGCCAGCAGTGACTCCCTCAGCTCCTACAATGAGCAGTTCTTC.

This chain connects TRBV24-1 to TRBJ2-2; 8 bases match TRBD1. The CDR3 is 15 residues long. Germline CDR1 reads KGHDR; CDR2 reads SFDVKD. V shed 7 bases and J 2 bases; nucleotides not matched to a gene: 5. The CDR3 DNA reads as TGTGCCACCAGGTCAGGGGGCTCAAACACCGGGGAGCTGTTTTTT. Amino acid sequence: CATRSGGSNTGELFF.

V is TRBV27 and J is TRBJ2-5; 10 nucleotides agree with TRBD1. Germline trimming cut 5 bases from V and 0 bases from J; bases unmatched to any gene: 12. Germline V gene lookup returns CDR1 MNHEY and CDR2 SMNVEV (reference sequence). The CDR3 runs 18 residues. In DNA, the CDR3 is TGTGCCAGCAGTGACACCTCACCGGGACAGGGGTACCAAGAGACCCAGTACTTC. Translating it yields CASSDTSPGQGYQETQYF.

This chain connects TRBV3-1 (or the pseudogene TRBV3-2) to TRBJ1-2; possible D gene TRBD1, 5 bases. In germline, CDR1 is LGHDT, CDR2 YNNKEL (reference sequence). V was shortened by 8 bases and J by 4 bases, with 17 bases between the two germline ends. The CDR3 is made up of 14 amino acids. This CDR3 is CASGKNRNSYGYTF. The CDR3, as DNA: TGTGCCAGCGGGAAAAACAGGAATTCCTATGGCTACACCTTC.

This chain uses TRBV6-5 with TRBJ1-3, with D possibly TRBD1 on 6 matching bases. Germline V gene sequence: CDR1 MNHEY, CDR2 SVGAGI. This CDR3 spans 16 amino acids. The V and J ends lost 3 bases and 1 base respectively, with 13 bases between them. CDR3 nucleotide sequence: TGTGCCAGCAGTTATGGGGGCCTAAATTCTGGAAACACCATATATTTT. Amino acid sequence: CASSYGGLNSGNTIYF.

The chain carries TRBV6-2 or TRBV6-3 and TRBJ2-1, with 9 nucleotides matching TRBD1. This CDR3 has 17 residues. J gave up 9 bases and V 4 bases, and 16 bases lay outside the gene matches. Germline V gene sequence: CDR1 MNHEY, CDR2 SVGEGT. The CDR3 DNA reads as TGTGCCAGCAGTTCCGGGACAGGGAATTTGGGACCCGGTGAGCAGTTCTTC. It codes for CASSSGTGNLGPGEQFF.

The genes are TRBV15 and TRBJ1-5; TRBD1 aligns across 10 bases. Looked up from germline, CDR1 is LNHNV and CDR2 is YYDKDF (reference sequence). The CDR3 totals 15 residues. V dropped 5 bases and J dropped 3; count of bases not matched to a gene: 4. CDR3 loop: CATSRGTGDNQPQHF. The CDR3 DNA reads TGTGCCACCAGCCGGGGGACAGGGGACAATCAGCCCCAGCATTTT.

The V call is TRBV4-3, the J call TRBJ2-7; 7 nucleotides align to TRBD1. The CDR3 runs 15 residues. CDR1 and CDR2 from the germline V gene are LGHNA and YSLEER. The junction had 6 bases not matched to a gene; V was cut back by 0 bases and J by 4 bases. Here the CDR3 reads CASSQEKTGLYEQYF. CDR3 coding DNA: TGCGCCAGCAGCCAAGAGAAGACAGGGCTATACGAGCAGTACTTC.

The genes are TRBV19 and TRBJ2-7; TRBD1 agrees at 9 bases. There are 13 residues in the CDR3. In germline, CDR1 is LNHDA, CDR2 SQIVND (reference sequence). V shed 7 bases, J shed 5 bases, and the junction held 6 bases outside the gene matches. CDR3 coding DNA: TGTGCCAGTAAGGACAGGGGAGTGGACGAGCAGTACTTC. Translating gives CASKDRGVDEQYF.

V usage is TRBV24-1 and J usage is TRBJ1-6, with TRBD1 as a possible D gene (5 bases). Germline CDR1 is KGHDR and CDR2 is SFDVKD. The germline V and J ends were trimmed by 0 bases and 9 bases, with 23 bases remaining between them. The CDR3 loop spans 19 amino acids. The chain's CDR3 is CATSDLWGGPPGGRSPLHF. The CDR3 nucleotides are TGTGCCACCAGTGATTTGTGGGGGGGACCCCCAGGAGGACGTTCACCCCTCCACTTT.

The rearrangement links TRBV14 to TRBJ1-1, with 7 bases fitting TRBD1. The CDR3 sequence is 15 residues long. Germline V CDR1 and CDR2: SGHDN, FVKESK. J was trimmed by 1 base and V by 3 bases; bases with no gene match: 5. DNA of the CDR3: TGTGCCAGCAGCCACCGACAGGGTTCGAACACTGAAGCTTTCTTT. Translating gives CASSHRQGSNTEAFF.

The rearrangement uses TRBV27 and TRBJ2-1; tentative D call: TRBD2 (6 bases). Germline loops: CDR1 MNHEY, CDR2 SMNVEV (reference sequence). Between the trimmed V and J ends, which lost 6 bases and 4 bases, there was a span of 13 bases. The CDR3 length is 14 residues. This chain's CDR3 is CASSLGSGYNEQFF. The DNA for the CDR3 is TGTGCCAGCAGCCTGGGTAGCGGATACAATGAGCAGTTCTTC.

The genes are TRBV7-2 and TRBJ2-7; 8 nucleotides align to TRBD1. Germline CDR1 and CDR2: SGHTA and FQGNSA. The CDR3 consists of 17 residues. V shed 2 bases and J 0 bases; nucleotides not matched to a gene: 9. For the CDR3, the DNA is TGTGCCAGCAGCTTATTCTCTGGACAGGGTCGCTCCTACGAGCAGTACTTC. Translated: CASSLFSGQGRSYEQYF.